The next 15 T cell receptor beta chains were all read from a single sample in a study of T cell responses to AZD1222 COVID-19 vaccine (dated by TCRdb to the early 2020s). Library preparation used the immunoSEQ multiplex PCR assay. TCRdb carries this immuneACCESS record with in-frame sequences only. Its versions omit some clonotypes, under half of them owing to an unresolved V gene in the studies checked, with the rest unexplained. Counted in this sample were 120,000 to 150,000 clones; around 88% of them appeared once. Clones ranked in the top ten supply about 15% of the sample. Read against the paper, the sample's time point label means: baseline before first vaccination. This sample comprised peripheral blood, obtained on day 0 of AZD1222 vaccination. These receptors were collected from an adult in good health.

The chain recombines TRBV5-1 with TRBJ2-3; D might be TRBD2 (5 bases). The V end was cut by 4 bases, the J end by 2 bases, with 14 bases between. There are 15 residues in the CDR3. CDR1 is SGHRS, CDR2 YFSETQ, per germline. Written as DNA, the CDR3 is TGCGCCAGCAGCACCTTAGGACTTTTCACAGATACGCAGTATTTT. Translation gives CASSTLGLFTDTQYF.

This clone came up a few times. The rearrangement links TRBV5-6 to TRBJ2-7; TRBD1 is a possible D gene (7 bases). The germline gives CDR1 SGHDT, CDR2 YYEEEE. With 4 bases removed from V and 2 bases from J, the gap between germline ends came to 16 bases. The CDR3 consists of 15 residues. The CDR3 nucleotides read TGTGCCAGCAGCCCGCGGGACAGCCGGACCTACGAGCAGTACTTC. Protein: CASSPRDSRTYEQYF.

The J gene is TRBJ1-2, the V gene TRBV6-6; the D gene is possibly TRBD1 (5 bases). This CDR3 is built from 12 residues. CDR1 and CDR2 from the germline V gene are MNHNY and SVGAGI (reference sequence). V was pared by 6 bases and J by 8 bases, with 13 bases between. DNA of the CDR3: TGTGCCAGCAGAGGGACGGGGTTGGGCTACACCTTC. Protein product: CASRGTGLGYTF.

The V gene is TRBV6-5, the J gene TRBJ2-1; no clear D. CDR1 and CDR2 from the germline V gene are MNHEY and SVGAGI. Deletions cut 8 bases from V and 9 bases from J, with 11 bases between. The CDR3 consists of 11 residues. CDR3 DNA: TGTGCCAGCGTAAGGGAAGGTGAGCAGTTCTTC. This encodes CASVREGEQFF.

The chain carries TRBV2 and TRBJ2-5; tentatively, D is TRBD1 or TRBD2 (5 bases each). CDR1 and CDR2 from the germline V gene are SNHLY and FYNNEI. The CDR3 contains 12 residues. V shed 8 bases and J shed 4 bases, with 11 bases lying between them. The CDR3 nucleotides read TGTGCCAGCCGGGGCGGCGGAGAGACCCAGTACTTC. Its translation: CASRGGGETQYF.

The V gene is TRBV19, the J gene TRBJ2-7; D not resolved. Germline V lookup: CDR1 LNHDA, CDR2 SQIVND (reference sequence). The CDR3 totals 11 residues. V was trimmed by 9 bases and J by 4 bases, leaving 10 bases between them. As DNA, the CDR3 is TGTGCCAGCCGATGGGGATACGAGCAGTACTTC. Residues: CASRWGYEQYF.

The chain couples TRBV3-1 (or the pseudogene TRBV3-2) to TRBJ2-2; 8 bases align to TRBD1. The CDR3 runs 16 residues. With V trimmed by 3 bases and J by 5 bases, 8 bases remained unmatched. CDR1 is LGHDT, CDR2 YNNKEL, per germline (reference sequence). CDR3 in DNA: TGTGCCAGCAGCCACTGGGACAGGAGGGCGACCGGGGAGCTGTTTTTT. It is translated as CASSHWDRRATGELFF.

CDR3 in amino acids: CASSQVLGGAPRAYEQYF. The CDR3 nucleotides are TGTGCCAGCAGCCAAGTTTTAGGAGGGGCGCCCCGGGCGTACGAGCAGTACTTC. The chain combines TRBV3-1 (or the pseudogene TRBV3-2) with TRBJ2-7; D may be TRBD2 (6 bases). Germline assignment: CDR1 LGHDT and CDR2 YNNKEL (reference sequence). The CDR3 contains 18 residues. Between the trimmed V and J ends, which lost 1 base and 4 bases, there was a span of 23 bases.

The genes are TRBV5-4 and TRBJ2-5; 8 bases line up with TRBD1. The V and J ends lost 5 bases and 1 base, in that order; junction bases with no gene match: 4. The germline V gene encodes CDR1 SGHNT and CDR2 YYREEE (reference sequence). The CDR3 covers 14 residues. CDR3 DNA sequence: TGTGCCAGCAGTACAGGGGGTCTCCAAGAGACCCAGTACTTC. Residues: CASSTGGLQETQYF.

The V call is TRBV15, the J call TRBJ1-1; TRBD1 agrees at 7 bases. This CDR3 has 13 residues. CDR1 and CDR2 (germline): LNHNV, YYDKDF (reference sequence). V lost 5 bases and J lost 1; bases outside the gene matches: 1. The CDR3 sequence is CATSGTENTEAFF. The CDR3 DNA reads TGTGCCACCAGCGGGACAGAGAACACTGAAGCTTTCTTT.

The V call is TRBV19, the J call TRBJ1-5; maybe TRBD1 (6 bases). Germline assignment: CDR1 LNHDA and CDR2 SQIVND (reference sequence). This CDR3 is 19 amino acids long. V was clipped by 3 bases and J by 6 bases, with 27 bases between them. The CDR3 DNA sequence: TGTGCCAGTAGTATTTGGTCCCTACGACAGGCACCCTCGGGTCAGCCCCAGCATTTT. It encodes CASSIWSLRQAPSGQPQHF.

This clone was counted a few times. The chain links TRBV19 to TRBJ1-2; 9 bases align to TRBD1. The CDR3 length is 14 residues. The J segment lost 8 bases and the V segment lost 7 bases, leaving 11 bases of the junction unmatched. Looked up from germline, CDR1 is LNHDA and CDR2 is SQIVND (reference sequence). CDR3 DNA sequence: TGTGCCAGTACTAATCCGGGACAGGGAGACGGCTACACCTTC. Translation gives CASTNPGQGDGYTF.

The V and J genes are TRBV7-9 and TRBJ1-1, with D maybe TRBD1 (6 bases). Between the trimmed V and J ends, which lost 6 bases and 2 bases, there was a span of 10 bases. CDR3 length: 13 residues. Germline CDR1 and CDR2: SEHNR and FQNEAQ (reference sequence). As DNA, the CDR3 is TGTGCCAGCAGGGTACAGGGTAACACTGAAGCTTTCTTT. This sequence encodes CASRVQGNTEAFF.

The genes are TRBV9 and TRBJ2-3; D is tentatively TRBD1 or TRBD2 (5 bases each). CDR1 is SGDLS, CDR2 YYNGEE, per germline. Trimming left V 3 bases short and J 13 bases short, with 18 bases between. This CDR3 has 13 residues. The CDR3 nucleotides read TGTGCCAGCAGCGCCCCTTCGGGGACGAGGGAGTATTTT. As protein: CASSAPSGTREYF.

The chain couples TRBV7-2 to TRBJ1-5; D perhaps matches TRBD1 (6 bases). The CDR3 contains 15 residues. Trimming removed 4 bases at V and 5 bases at J, with 15 bases between. Germline V gene lookup returns CDR1 SGHTA and CDR2 FQGNSA. The CDR3 spells CASSSSGGAYQPQHF. The CDR3 DNA reads as TGTGCCAGCAGCTCCAGCGGGGGGGCTTATCAGCCCCAGCATTTT.